The 20 T cell receptor beta chains given below trace back to one sample, sequenced in a study of beta chain features in type 1 diabetes (dated by TCRdb to 2016 to 2019). Study-wide conclusions, independent of this receptor: In all four CD4+ subsets, TCRB CDR3 length was moderately but significantly shorter in type 1 diabetes patients.

The antigens of these receptors remain unknown. Library preparation used the immunoSEQ multiplex PCR assay. The entire isolated RNA was reverse transcribed using the High Capacity cDNA Reverse Transcription Kit, and thus expressed TCRB transcripts were sequenced. TCRdb re-hosts the immuneACCESS table, in-frame sequences only. Its copies lack some clones; in the studies checked, an unresolved V gene accounts for under half of them, and the cause for the rest is not known. Counted in this sample were hundreds of thousands of clones; around an eighth of them appeared once. The biggest ten clones account for 0.01% of the sample. The source material was naive CD4+ T cells from blood. According to the study, the label for this sample's cell subset or site signals: true naive CD4+ T cells. The receptors were sampled from a young woman with type 1 diabetes.

V gene TRBV6-6 combines with J gene TRBJ2-7; D is undetermined. The CDR3 loop spans 12 amino acids. V was shortened by 2 bases and J by 3 bases, with 5 bases between the two germline ends. Germline V gene sequence: CDR1 MNHNY, CDR2 SVGAGI (reference sequence). The CDR3 here is CASSYLRYEQYF. The CDR3 nucleotides are TGTGCCAGCAGTTACCTCCGCTACGAGCAGTACTTC.

This clone was picked up a small number of times. The chain links TRBV9 to TRBJ1-4; tentative D call: TRBD1 (6 bases). The germline gives CDR1 SGDLS, CDR2 YYNGEE. V was pared by 7 bases and J by 0 bases, with 16 bases between. CDR3 size: 16 residues. CDR3: CASGTGTLATNEKLFF. CDR3 DNA: TGTGCCAGCGGCACCGGGACACTTGCAACTAATGAAAAACTGTTTTTT.

Only a few counts were recorded for this clone. This chain joins TRBV29-1 and TRBJ1-5; D is unclear. From germline, CDR1 is SQVTM and CDR2 ANQGSEA. The V end lost 4 bases, the J end lost 0 bases, and 7 bases lay between the germline ends. CDR3 length: 13 residues. The CDR3 sequence is CSVVSGSNQPQHF. The CDR3 nucleotides read TGCAGCGTTGTAAGCGGTAGCAATCAGCCCCAGCATTTT.

The CDR3 region is CASSSTAGQGYPLHF. The CDR3 DNA is TGCGCCAGCAGCTCTACGGCGGGGCAGGGTTATCCCCTCCACTTT. V usage is TRBV5-1 and J usage is TRBJ1-6, with a weak D call TRBD1 (5 bases). The CDR3 is made up of 15 amino acids. V was trimmed by 3 bases and J by 13 bases, leaving 20 bases between them. CDR1 and CDR2 from the germline V gene are SGHRS and YFSETQ.

The chain employs TRBV4-2 and TRBJ2-7, with a weak D call TRBD1 (5 bases). CDR1 and CDR2 from the germline V gene are LGHNA and YNFKEQ. CDR3 size: 13 residues. Trimming left V 4 bases short and J 6 bases short, with 13 bases between. The CDR3 region is CASSPLRGAEQYF. The CDR3 coding sequence is TGTGCCAGCAGCCCCCTAAGGGGCGCCGAGCAGTACTTC.

The chain links TRBV5-1 to TRBJ2-1; 9 nucleotides line up with TRBD2. This CDR3 spans 14 amino acids. From germline, CDR1 is SGHRS and CDR2 YFSETQ. Losses at the gene ends were 7 bases for V and 6 bases for J; bases not matched to a gene: 8. Written as DNA, the CDR3 is TGCGCCAGCCATGGCGGGGGGGCTGGCAATGAGCAGTTCTTC. Its translation: CASHGGGAGNEQFF.

This rearrangement joins TRBV7-9 to TRBJ1-5; D is ambiguous. The length of the CDR3 is 12 residues. In germline, CDR1 is SEHNR, CDR2 FQNEAQ (reference sequence). V lost 1 base and J lost 11, with 9 bases in between. This chain's CDR3 is CASSLDTGTQHF. Here the CDR3 DNA reads TGTGCCAGCAGCTTAGATACCGGGACCCAGCATTTT.

The chain uses TRBV4-3 and TRBJ1-1, with 8 nucleotides matching TRBD1. Trimming at V came to 0 bases and at J to 0 bases, leaving 3 bases not matched to a gene. The CDR3 extends over 16 amino acids. Germline-derived CDR1 and CDR2 are LGHNA and YSLEER. CDR3 loop: CASSQEEGQVNTEAFF. The CDR3 DNA follows: TGCGCCAGCAGCCAAGAAGAGGGACAGGTGAACACTGAAGCTTTCTTT.

The CDR3 sequence is CASIAVPVVGEQYF. DNA of the CDR3: TGTGCCAGCATAGCGGTCCCGGTGGTCGGCGAGCAGTACTTC. V gene TRBV6-5 combines with J gene TRBJ2-7, with D perhaps TRBD2 (6 bases). V was pared by 7 bases and J by 6 bases, with 19 bases between. CDR1 MNHEY and CDR2 SVGAGI come from the germline V gene. The CDR3 runs 14 residues.

The chain links TRBV5-6 to TRBJ1-4; TRBD1 matches at 11 bases. CDR1 is SGHDT, CDR2 YYEEEE, per germline. The trim removed 4 bases at V and 3 bases at J, leaving 8 bases unmatched. The length of the CDR3 is 17 residues. DNA for the CDR3: TGTGCCAGCAGCCCCCGGGACAGGGGGGCGGCTAATGAAAAACTGTTTTTT. This encodes CASSPRDRGAANEKLFF.

V is TRBV15 and J is TRBJ2-4; TRBD1 agrees at 7 bases. Trimming removed 0 bases from V and 8 bases from J; junction bases left unmatched: 7. The CDR3 covers 15 residues. Germline V CDR1 and CDR2: LNHNV, YYDKDF (reference sequence). CDR3 bases: TGTGCCACCAGCAGAGATATAAACAGGGGTGACATTCAGTACTTC. Translated, it gives CATSRDINRGDIQYF. Complete variable domain (other parts from reference TRBV15 and TRBJ2-4): DAMVIQNPRYQVTQFGKPVTLSCSQTLNHNVMYWYQQKSSQAPKLLFHYYDKDFNNEADTPDNFQSRRPNTSFCFLDIRSPGLGDTAMYLCATSRDINRGDIQYFGAGTRLSVL.

This clone came up a few times. The CDR3 spells CASSVRGGYNEQFF. DNA of the CDR3: TGTGCCAGCAGTGTGCGGGGAGGCTACAATGAGCAGTTCTTC. The chain is built from TRBV9 and TRBJ2-1, with D perhaps TRBD2 (6 bases). Trimming took 5 bases from V and 3 from J, leaving 12 bases between them. The CDR3 contains 14 residues. Germline lookup yields CDR1 SGDLS and CDR2 YYNGEE. The full variable domain, with the rest looked up from reference TRBV9 and TRBJ2-1, is DSGVTQTPKHLITATGQRVTLRCSPRSGDLSVYWYQQSLDQGLQFLIQYYNGEERAKGNILERFSAQQFPDLHSELNLSSLELGDSALYFCASSVRGGYNEQFFGPGTRLTVL.

The table lists this clone with a few counts. The genes are TRBV7-2 and TRBJ2-5, with D tentatively TRBD2 (5 bases). The CDR3 sequence is 16 residues long. Trimming left V 0 bases short and J 0 bases short, with 11 bases between. Germline lookup yields CDR1 SGHTA and CDR2 FQGNSA. CDR3 in DNA: TGTGCCAGCAGCTTAGCCAGCGGCCTGTACCAAGAGACCCAGTACTTC. This translates into CASSLASGLYQETQYF.

V gene TRBV4-3 combines with J gene TRBJ2-3; D uncertain. This CDR3 region has 13 residues. The germline V gene encodes CDR1 LGHNA and CDR2 YSLEER. Between the trimmed V and J ends, which lost 1 base and 6 bases, there was a span of 8 bases. CDR3 protein: CASSQGPEDTQYF. CDR3 nucleotides: TGCGCCAGCAGCCAAGGCCCCGAGGATACGCAGTATTTT.

This clone was seen a handful of times. The chain joins TRBV11-2 to TRBJ2-7, with TRBD2 matching 7 bases. CDR3 length equals 11 residues. The germline V gene encodes CDR1 SGHAT and CDR2 FQNNGV. The CDR3 loop is CAGGNSYEQYF. CDR3 nucleotides: TGTGCGGGGGGGAACTCCTACGAGCAGTACTTC.

This clone was observed a few times. The chain carries TRBV10-3 and TRBJ2-5, with D possibly being TRBD2 (5 bases). The CDR3 runs to 16 residues. From germline, CDR1 is ENHRY and CDR2 SYGVKD. Trimming left V 2 bases short and J 0 bases short, with 13 bases between. Here the CDR3 reads CAISEEKRQYQETQYF. CDR3 bases: TGTGCCATCAGTGAGGAGAAGCGGCAGTACCAAGAGACCCAGTACTTC.

The rearrangement uses TRBV6-6 and TRBJ2-5, with TRBD1 matching 7 bases. This CDR3 is 14 amino acids long. The germline gives CDR1 MNHNY, CDR2 SVGAGI (reference sequence). Germline trimming cut 5 bases from V and 4 bases from J; bases unmatched to any gene: 7. CDR3 region: CASSNPTGRETQYF. The CDR3 DNA is TGTGCCAGCAGTAACCCGACAGGGAGAGAGACCCAGTACTTC.

This clone was detected a few times. This rearrangement joins TRBV7-3 to TRBJ2-1; a weak D match, TRBD1 (7 bases). CDR3 length equals 15 residues. Per germline, CDR1 SGHTA and CDR2 FQGTGA. With 5 bases removed from V and 4 bases from J, the gap between germline ends came to 15 bases. The CDR3, as DNA: TGTGCCAGCAGCCCCGGGGGACAGCCATACAATGAGCAGTTCTTC. This gives the protein CASSPGGQPYNEQFF.

This clone appeared a few times. The V gene is TRBV9, the J gene TRBJ2-7, with 8 bases aligning to TRBD1. The V gene end was trimmed by 4 bases and the J gene end by 2 bases; junction bases not matched to a gene: 8. The CDR3 length is 15 residues. Germline V CDR1 and CDR2: SGDLS, YYNGEE. CDR3 amino acids: CASSKKPGQAYEQYF. In nucleotides, the CDR3 is TGTGCCAGCAGCAAGAAACCGGGACAGGCCTACGAGCAGTACTTC. Supplemented by reference TRBV9 and TRBJ2-7, the full variable domain reads DSGVTQTPKHLITATGQRVTLRCSPRSGDLSVYWYQQSLDQGLQFLIQYYNGEERAKGNILERFSAQQFPDLHSELNLSSLELGDSALYFCASSKKPGQAYEQYFGPGTRLTVT.

The chain links TRBV19 to TRBJ1-5; D not resolved. Germline-derived CDR1 and CDR2 are LNHDA and SQIVND (reference sequence). The CDR3 length is 16 residues. Trimming stripped 6 bases from V and 0 bases from J, with 15 bases between. DNA for the CDR3: TGTGCCAGTAGGAATTTTAGGAGGTCTAGCAATCAGCCCCAGCATTTT. The encoded protein is CASRNFRRSSNQPQHF.